The 17 T cell receptor beta chains in this list originate from one sample, sequenced in a study of blood T cell repertoires in COVID-19. Sequencing was performed with immunoSEQ multiplex PCR; in TCRdb, only in-frame clones are kept and a portion is missing. Found here are some 140,000 clones, 60% to 85% of them singletons; the top ten hold roughly 20%. Specimen: peripheral blood. The receptor set was obtained from a man older than 75 with acute or convalescent COVID-19.

The chain joins TRBV10-3 to TRBJ2-2; D gene ambiguous. Trimming stripped 0 bases from V and 2 bases from J, with 4 bases between. This CDR3 is 14 amino acids long. CDR1 and CDR2 (germline): ENHRY, SYGVKD. In nucleotides, the CDR3 is TGTGCCATCAGTGAGTCCCTCAACACCGGGGAGCTGTTTTTT. This translates into CAISESLNTGELFF.

This chain links TRBV27 with TRBJ2-7, with 10 bases fitting TRBD2. J was trimmed by 2 bases and V by 4 bases; bases with no gene match: 8. This CDR3 region has 16 residues. Per the germline V gene, CDR1 is MNHEY and CDR2 is SMNVEV (reference sequence). CDR3 sequence reads: CASSSEIAGGTYEQYF. The DNA for the CDR3 is TGTGCCAGCAGTTCAGAAATAGCGGGGGGAACCTACGAGCAGTACTTC.

The chain is built from TRBV5-4 and TRBJ2-2; a weak D match, TRBD2 (6 bases). There are 15 residues in the CDR3. The germline V gene encodes CDR1 SGHNT and CDR2 YYREEE (reference sequence). V lost 4 bases and J 6 bases, leaving 16 bases between the germline ends. The DNA for the CDR3 is TGTGCCAGCAGCCAAGGAGGAGGGTCCCCCGGGGAGCTGTTTTTT. It is translated as CASSQGGGSPGELFF.

The chain couples TRBV5-1 to TRBJ2-5; 7 bases fit TRBD1. J was trimmed by 5 bases and V by 5 bases; bases with no gene match: 6. Germline values: CDR1 SGHRS, CDR2 YFSETQ. This CDR3 comprises 13 residues. CDR3 nucleotide sequence: TGCGCCAGCAGGACAAGGGGGCTGGAGACCCAGTACTTC. It codes for CASRTRGLETQYF. Based on the CDR3 plus reference TRBV5-1 and TRBJ2-5, the full variable domain is KAGVTQTPRYLIKTRGQQVTLSCSPISGHRSVSWYQQTPGQGLQFLFEYFSETQRNKGNFPGRFSGRQFSNSRSEMNVSTLELGDSALYLCASRTRGLETQYFGPGTRLLVL.

This clone came up many times. This chain links TRBV20-1 with TRBJ2-7; D possibly uses TRBD1 or TRBD2 (5 bases each). CDR1 and CDR2 (germline): DFQATT, SNEGSKA (reference sequence). The CDR3 totals 13 residues. Trimming took 3 bases from V and 3 from J, leaving 12 bases between them. DNA for the CDR3: TGCAGTGCTAGTGGGGCAGACTACTACGAGCAGTACTTC. Protein product: CSASGADYYEQYF.

The genes are TRBV5-6 and TRBJ2-6; 7 bases fit TRBD1. V lost 0 bases and J lost 0; bases outside the gene matches: 3. The CDR3 runs 17 residues. Germline loops: CDR1 SGHDT, CDR2 YYEEEE. The CDR3 coding sequence is TGTGCCAGCAGCTTGGACTGGACAGGCTCTGGGGCCAACGTCCTGACTTTC. Translated: CASSLDWTGSGANVLTF.

The sample holds a few counts of this clone. The gene calls are TRBV9 and TRBJ2-2; 10 positions agree with TRBD1. Germline V gene lookup returns CDR1 SGDLS and CDR2 YYNGEE. The V and J ends lost 2 bases and 4 bases, in that order; junction bases with no gene match: 5. The CDR3 totals 16 residues. The CDR3 protein is CASSVRDRGSTGELFF. The CDR3 nucleotides are TGTGCCAGCAGCGTCCGGGACAGGGGAAGCACCGGGGAGCTGTTTTTT.

This chain joins TRBV19 and TRBJ2-3; 10 nucleotides match TRBD1. V dropped 4 bases and J dropped 1; count of bases not matched to a gene: 8. The CDR3 is 17 amino acids. Germline V gene sequence: CDR1 LNHDA, CDR2 SQIVND (reference sequence). The CDR3 nucleotides are TGTGCCAGTAGTACCAGACAGGGGGCGACGGGCACAGATACGCAGTATTTT. As protein: CASSTRQGATGTDTQYF.

V and J are TRBV7-2 and TRBJ2-1; TRBD2 is a possible D gene (6 bases). The V end lost 1 base, the J end lost 9 bases, and 13 bases lay between the germline ends. The CDR3 has 14 amino acids. Germline assignment: CDR1 SGHTA and CDR2 FQGNSA. CDR3 in amino acids: CASSLGGGAREQFF. The CDR3 DNA sequence: TGTGCCAGCAGCTTAGGGGGCGGGGCTCGTGAGCAGTTCTTC.

V and J are TRBV7-2 and TRBJ1-2, with D possibly being TRBD1 (5 bases). The CDR3 has 15 amino acids. V lost 2 bases, J lost 1 base, and 11 bases lay in between. Germline CDR1 reads SGHTA; CDR2 reads FQGNSA. Here the CDR3 reads CASSLRGLYNYGYTF. In nucleotides, the CDR3 is TGTGCCAGCAGCTTAAGGGGCCTATATAACTATGGCTACACCTTC.

The chain couples TRBV18 to TRBJ2-1, with TRBD2 matching over 7 bases. Germline trimming cut 4 bases from V and 7 bases from J; bases unmatched to any gene: 10. Germline CDR1 KGHSH, CDR2 LQKENI. The CDR3 totals 15 residues. The CDR3 region has the DNA TGTGCCAGCTCACAGGGACTACTAGAGAAGAATGAGCAGTTCTTC. Translating it yields CASSQGLLEKNEQFF. The full variable domain, rest sourced from reference TRBV18 and TRBJ2-1, is NAGVMQNPRHLVRRRGQEARLRCSPMKGHSHVYWYRQLPEEGLKFMVYLQKENIIDESGMPKERFSAEFPKEGPSILRIQQVVRGDSAAYFCASSQGLLEKNEQFFGPGTRLTVL.

The V and J genes are TRBV7-3 and TRBJ2-2; D uncertain. Germline V gene lookup returns CDR1 SGHTA and CDR2 FQGTGA. There are 12 residues in the CDR3. The V end was cut by 5 bases, the J end by 5 bases, with 6 bases between. CDR3 residues: CASSPGTGELFF. The CDR3 DNA reads TGTGCCAGCAGCCCCGGGACCGGGGAGCTGTTTTTT.

CDR3 nucleotide sequence: TGTGCCAGCAGTTCAGCAGGGGTGGCCTACAATGAGCAGTTCTTC. It codes for CASSSAGVAYNEQFF. V usage is TRBV7-8 and J usage is TRBJ2-1, with D tentatively TRBD1 (6 bases). Germline assignment: CDR1 SGHVS and CDR2 FQNEAQ. The CDR3 consists of 15 residues. V was cut by 6 bases and J by 2 bases, with 14 bases left in between.

The J gene is TRBJ2-7, the V gene TRBV18, with 11 nucleotides matching TRBD1. This CDR3 region has 15 residues. The V segment lost 5 bases and the J segment 2 bases; nucleotides outside the gene matches: 5. Germline CDR1 reads KGHSH; CDR2 reads LQKENI. CDR3 bases: TGTGCCAGCTCAGCCGGACAGGGGGCCCCCTACGAGCAGTACTTC. It yields the protein CASSAGQGAPYEQYF.

This chain joins TRBV13 and TRBJ2-2, with TRBD1 as a possible D gene (6 bases). Germline CDR1 is PRHDT and CDR2 is FYEKMQ (reference sequence). The CDR3 is 16 amino acids. Trimming left V 4 bases short and J 0 bases short, with 12 bases between. The CDR3 DNA sequence: TGTGCCAGCAGCTCCTTGCGGACAGCGAACACCGGGGAGCTGTTTTTT. The encoded protein is CASSSLRTANTGELFF.

This chain joins TRBV28 and TRBJ1-6; the D gene is possibly TRBD1 (5 bases). Germline CDR1 is MDHEN and CDR2 is SYDVKM. The CDR3 is made up of 14 amino acids. Trimming stripped 9 bases from V and 10 bases from J, with 19 bases between. The DNA of the CDR3 is TGTGCCAGTGGAAGGGGAGGGGCTGCATCACCCCTCCACTTT. Translated, it gives CASGRGGAASPLHF.

This chain links TRBV18 with TRBJ1-2; D possibly corresponds to TRBD1 (6 bases). The CDR3 contains 18 residues. CDR1 KGHSH and CDR2 LQKENI come from the germline V gene. The V and J ends lost 5 bases and 5 bases respectively, with 27 bases between them. This CDR3 reads CASSALQGSRGDGYGYTF. CDR3 bases: TGTGCCAGCTCAGCCTTACAGGGATCACGGGGAGATGGGTATGGCTACACCTTC.